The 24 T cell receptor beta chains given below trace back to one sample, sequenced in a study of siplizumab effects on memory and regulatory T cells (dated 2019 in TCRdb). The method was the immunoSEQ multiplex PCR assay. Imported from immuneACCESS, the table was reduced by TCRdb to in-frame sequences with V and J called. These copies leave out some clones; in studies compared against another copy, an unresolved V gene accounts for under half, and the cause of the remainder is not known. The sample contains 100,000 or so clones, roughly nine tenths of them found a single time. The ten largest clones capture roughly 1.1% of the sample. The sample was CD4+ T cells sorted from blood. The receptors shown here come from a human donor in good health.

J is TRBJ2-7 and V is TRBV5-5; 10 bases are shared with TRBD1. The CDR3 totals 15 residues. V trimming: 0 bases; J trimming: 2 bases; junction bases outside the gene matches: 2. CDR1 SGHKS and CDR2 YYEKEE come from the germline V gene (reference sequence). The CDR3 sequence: CASSLEGQGAYEQYF. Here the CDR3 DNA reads TGTGCCAGCAGCTTGGAAGGACAGGGGGCCTACGAGCAGTACTTC.

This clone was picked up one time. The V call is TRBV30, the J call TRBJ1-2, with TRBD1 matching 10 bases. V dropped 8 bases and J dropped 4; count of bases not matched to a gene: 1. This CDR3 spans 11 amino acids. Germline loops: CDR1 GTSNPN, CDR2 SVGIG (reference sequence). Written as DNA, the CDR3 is TGTGCCGGACAGGGGGGCTATGGCTACACCTTC. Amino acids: CAGQGGYGYTF.

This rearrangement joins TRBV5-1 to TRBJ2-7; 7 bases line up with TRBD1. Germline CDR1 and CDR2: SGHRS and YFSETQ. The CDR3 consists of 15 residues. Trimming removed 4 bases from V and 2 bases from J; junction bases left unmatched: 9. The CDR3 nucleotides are TGCGCCAGCAGCGATACAGACAGGGCCACCTACGAGCAGTACTTC. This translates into CASSDTDRATYEQYF.

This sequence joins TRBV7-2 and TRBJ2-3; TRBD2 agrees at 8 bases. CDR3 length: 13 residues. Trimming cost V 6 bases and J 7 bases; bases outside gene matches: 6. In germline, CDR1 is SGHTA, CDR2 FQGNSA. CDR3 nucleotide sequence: TGTGCCAGCAGGCTAGCGGGCGGAAATACGCAGTATTTT. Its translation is CASRLAGGNTQYF.

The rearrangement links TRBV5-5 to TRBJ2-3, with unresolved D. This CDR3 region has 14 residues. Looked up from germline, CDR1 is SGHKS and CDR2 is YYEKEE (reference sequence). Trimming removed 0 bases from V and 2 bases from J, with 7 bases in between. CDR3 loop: CASSLAPPTDTQYF. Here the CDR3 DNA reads TGTGCCAGCAGCTTGGCGCCTCCCACAGATACGCAGTATTTT.

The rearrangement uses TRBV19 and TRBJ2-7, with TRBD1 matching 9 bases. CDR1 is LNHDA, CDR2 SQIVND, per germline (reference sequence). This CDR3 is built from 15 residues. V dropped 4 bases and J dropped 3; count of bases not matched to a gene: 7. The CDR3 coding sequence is TGTGCCAGTAGTACGCCCGGGACAGGGAACTACGAGCAGTACTTC. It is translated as CASSTPGTGNYEQYF. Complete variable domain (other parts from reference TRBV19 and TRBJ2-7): DGGITQSPKYLFRKEGQNVTLSCEQNLNHDAMYWYRQDPGQGLRLIYYSQIVNDFQKGDIAEGYSVSREKKESFPLTVTSAQKNPTAFYLCASSTPGTGNYEQYFGPGTRLTVT.

CDR3 nucleotides: TGTGCCAGCTCACCAGAGGCCGGGACTGGAACCTACAATGAGCAGTTCTTC. Protein: CASSPEAGTGTYNEQFF. This chain links TRBV18 with TRBJ2-1; weak D call: TRBD2 (6 bases). The CDR3 spans 17 residues. Trimming removed 2 bases at V and 2 bases at J, with 16 bases between. Germline CDR1 and CDR2: KGHSH and LQKENI.

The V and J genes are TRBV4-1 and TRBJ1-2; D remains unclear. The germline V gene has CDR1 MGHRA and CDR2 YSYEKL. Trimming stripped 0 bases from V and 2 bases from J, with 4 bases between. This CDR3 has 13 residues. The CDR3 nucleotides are TGCGCCAGCAGCCAAGATCGCAACTATGGCTACACCTTC. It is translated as CASSQDRNYGYTF.

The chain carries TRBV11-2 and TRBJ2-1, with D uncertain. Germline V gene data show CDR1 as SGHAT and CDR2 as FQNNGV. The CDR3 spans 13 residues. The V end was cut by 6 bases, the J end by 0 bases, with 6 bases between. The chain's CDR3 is CASSFSSYNEQFF. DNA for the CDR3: TGTGCCAGCAGTTTCAGCTCCTACAATGAGCAGTTCTTC.

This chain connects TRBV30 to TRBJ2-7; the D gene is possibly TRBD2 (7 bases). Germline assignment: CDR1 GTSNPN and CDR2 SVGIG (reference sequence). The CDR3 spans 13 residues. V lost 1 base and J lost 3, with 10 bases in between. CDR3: CAWSGGGLYEQYF. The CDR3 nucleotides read TGTGCCTGGAGTGGGGGGGGCCTCTACGAGCAGTACTTC.

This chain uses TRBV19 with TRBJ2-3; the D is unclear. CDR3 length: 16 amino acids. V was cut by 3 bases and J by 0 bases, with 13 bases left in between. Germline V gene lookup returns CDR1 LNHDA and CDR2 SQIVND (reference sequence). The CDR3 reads CASSILTSTSTDTQYF. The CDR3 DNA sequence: TGTGCCAGTAGTATCCTGACAAGCACCAGCACAGATACGCAGTATTTT.

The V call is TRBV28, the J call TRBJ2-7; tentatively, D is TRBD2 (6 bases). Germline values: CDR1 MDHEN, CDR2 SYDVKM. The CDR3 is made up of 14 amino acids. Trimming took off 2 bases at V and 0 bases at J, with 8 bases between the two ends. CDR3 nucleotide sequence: TGTGCCAGCAGTTTAGGGGGGAGCTCCTACGAGCAGTACTTC. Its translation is CASSLGGSSYEQYF.

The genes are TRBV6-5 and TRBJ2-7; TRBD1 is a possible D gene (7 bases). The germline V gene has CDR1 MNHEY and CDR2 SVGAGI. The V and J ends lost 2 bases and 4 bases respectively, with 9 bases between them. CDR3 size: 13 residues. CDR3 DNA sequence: TGTGCCAGCAGTTACGCAGGGGGGTACGAGCAGTACTTC. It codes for CASSYAGGYEQYF.

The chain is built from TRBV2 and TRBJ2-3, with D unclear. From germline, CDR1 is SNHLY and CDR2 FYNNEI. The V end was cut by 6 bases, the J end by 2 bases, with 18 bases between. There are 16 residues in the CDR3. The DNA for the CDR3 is TGTGCCAGCAGGGAATGGGTTCGACCGTACACAGATACGCAGTATTTT. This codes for CASREWVRPYTDTQYF.

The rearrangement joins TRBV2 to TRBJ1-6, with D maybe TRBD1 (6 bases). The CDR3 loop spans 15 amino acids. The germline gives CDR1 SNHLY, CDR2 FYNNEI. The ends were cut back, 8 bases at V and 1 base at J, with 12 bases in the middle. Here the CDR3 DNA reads TGTGCCAGCTGGGCAGGGGAATCCTATAATTCACCCCTCCACTTT. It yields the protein CASWAGESYNSPLHF.

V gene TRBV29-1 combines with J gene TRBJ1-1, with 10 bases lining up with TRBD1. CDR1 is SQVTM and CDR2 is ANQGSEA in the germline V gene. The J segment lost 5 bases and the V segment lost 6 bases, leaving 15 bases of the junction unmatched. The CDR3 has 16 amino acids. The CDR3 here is CSVTARDRGPWTEAFF. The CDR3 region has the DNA TGCAGCGTCACCGCCCGGGACAGGGGTCCCTGGACTGAAGCTTTCTTT.

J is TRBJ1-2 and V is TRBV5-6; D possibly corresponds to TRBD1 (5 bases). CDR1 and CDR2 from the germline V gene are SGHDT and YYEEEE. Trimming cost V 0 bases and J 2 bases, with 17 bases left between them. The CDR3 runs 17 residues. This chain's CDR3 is CASSLAGRPNTNYGYTF. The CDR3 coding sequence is TGTGCCAGCAGCTTGGCGGGACGTCCGAATACAAACTATGGCTACACCTTC.

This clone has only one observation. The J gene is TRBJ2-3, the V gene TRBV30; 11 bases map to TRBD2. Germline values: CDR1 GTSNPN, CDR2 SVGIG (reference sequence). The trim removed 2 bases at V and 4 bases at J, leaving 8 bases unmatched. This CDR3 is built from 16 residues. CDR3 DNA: TGTGCCTGGAGTCTCCCGACTAGCGGGACAGCAGATACGCAGTATTTT. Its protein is CAWSLPTSGTADTQYF.

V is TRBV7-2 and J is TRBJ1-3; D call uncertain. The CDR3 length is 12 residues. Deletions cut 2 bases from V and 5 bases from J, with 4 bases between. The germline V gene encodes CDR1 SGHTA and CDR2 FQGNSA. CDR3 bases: TGTGCCAGCAGCTTATGGAGAAACACCATATATTTT. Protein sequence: CASSLWRNTIYF.

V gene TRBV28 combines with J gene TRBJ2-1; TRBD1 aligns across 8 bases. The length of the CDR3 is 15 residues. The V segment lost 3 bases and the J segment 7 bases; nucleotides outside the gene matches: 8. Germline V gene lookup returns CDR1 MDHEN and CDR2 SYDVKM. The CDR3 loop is CASSFIWQGANEQFF. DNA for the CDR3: TGTGCCAGCAGTTTTATTTGGCAGGGGGCAAATGAGCAGTTCTTC.

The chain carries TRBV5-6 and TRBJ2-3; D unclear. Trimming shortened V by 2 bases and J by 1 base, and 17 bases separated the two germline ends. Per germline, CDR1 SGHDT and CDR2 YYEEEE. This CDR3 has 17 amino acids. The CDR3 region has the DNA TGTGCCAGCAGCTTTCCGTCCGGGCTTCGCGGCACAGATACGCAGTATTTT. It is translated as CASSFPSGLRGTDTQYF.

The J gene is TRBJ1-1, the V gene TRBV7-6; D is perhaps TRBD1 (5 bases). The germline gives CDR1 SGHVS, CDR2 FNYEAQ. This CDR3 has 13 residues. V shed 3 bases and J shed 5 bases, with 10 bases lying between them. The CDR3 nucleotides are TGTGCCAGCAGCTTGAGGGGTGGTACTGAAGCTTTCTTT. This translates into CASSLRGGTEAFF.

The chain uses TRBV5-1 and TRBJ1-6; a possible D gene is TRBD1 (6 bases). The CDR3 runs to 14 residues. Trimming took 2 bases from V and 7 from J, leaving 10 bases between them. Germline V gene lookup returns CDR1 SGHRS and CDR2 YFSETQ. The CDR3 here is CASSLSQGNSPLHF. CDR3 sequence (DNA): TGCGCCAGCAGCTTATCACAGGGCAATTCACCCCTCCACTTT.

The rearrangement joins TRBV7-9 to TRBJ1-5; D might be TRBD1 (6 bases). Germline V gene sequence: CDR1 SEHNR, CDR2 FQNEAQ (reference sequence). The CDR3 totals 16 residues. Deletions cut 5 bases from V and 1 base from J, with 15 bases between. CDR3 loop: CASSPDRIGSNQPQHF. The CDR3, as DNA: TGTGCCAGCAGCCCCGACAGGATAGGGAGCAATCAGCCCCAGCATTTT. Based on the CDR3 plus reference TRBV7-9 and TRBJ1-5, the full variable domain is DTGVSQNPRHKITKRGQNVTFRCDPISEHNRLYWYRQTLGQGPEFLTYFQNEAQLEKSRLLSDRFSAERPKGSFSTLEIQRTEQGDSAMYLCASSPDRIGSNQPQHFGDGTRLSIL.